This is a list of T cell receptor beta chains from one sample in a study of cytomegalovirus exposure and HLA in healthy donors. Sequencing used immunoSEQ multiplex PCR; TCRdb keeps in-frame clones, though not all of them. The data show roughly 100,000 clones, approximately 82% seen once. Sequencing was done on a sample of PBMCs. Source of these receptors: a man aged 35 to 55 in good health and CMV-seropositive. The CDR3 runs from the conserved cysteine through the conserved F or W. D genes are given only for firm matches. Clone size is shown for a subset of rows, as once, few, many or a class of expanded clone.

J: TRBJ2-7; V: TRBV29-1; size: once; D: TRBD1; CDR3: CSVEGQGAGEQYF; DNA: TGCAGCGTTGAGGGACAGGGGGCTGGTGAGCAGTACTTC
J: TRBJ1-4; V: TRBV7-9; size: .; D: .; CDR3: CASSMDYMNEKLFF; DNA: TGTGCCAGCAGCATGGACTACATGAATGAAAAACTGTTTTTT
J: TRBJ1-6; V: TRBV4-2; size: .; D: .; CDR3: CASSHPGQLSYNSPLHF; DNA: TGTGCCAGCAGCCATCCCGGACAACTCTCCTATAATTCACCCCTCCACTTT
J: TRBJ2-5; V: TRBV19; size: .; D: .; CDR3: CASSIGGNGETQYF; DNA: TGTGCCAGTAGTATTGGGGGGAACGGGGAGACCCAGTACTTC
J: TRBJ1-1; V: TRBV7-2; size: .; D: TRBD1; CDR3: CASSSGQGLNTEAFF; DNA: TGTGCCAGCAGCTCTGGACAGGGATTAAACACTGAAGCTTTCTTT
J: TRBJ1-4; V: TRBV30; size: .; D: .; CDR3: CAWSGRQAINEKLFF; DNA: TGTGCCTGGAGTGGCCGACAGGCGATAAATGAAAAACTGTTTTTT
J: TRBJ2-2; V: TRBV18; size: once; D: TRBD1; CDR3: CASSLNRGTGELFF; DNA: TGTGCCAGCTCACTTAACAGGGGAACCGGGGAGCTGTTTTTT
J: TRBJ2-3; V: TRBV5-1; size: few; D: TRBD2; CDR3: CASSLELAGGDGQYF; DNA: TGCGCCAGCAGCTTGGAATTAGCGGGAGGTGACGGGCAGTATTTT
J: TRBJ1-2; V: TRBV28; size: few; D: .; CDR3: CASSSQKGGVYGYTF; DNA: TGTGCCAGCAGTTCCCAAAAGGGGGGGGTTTATGGCTACACCTTC
J: TRBJ2-7; V: TRBV11-2; size: .; D: .; CDR3: CASSSLRGGGSYEQYF; DNA: TGTGCCAGCAGCAGCCTTCGCGGGGGCGGCTCCTACGAGCAGTACTTC
J: TRBJ2-7; V: TRBV27; size: .; D: TRBD1; CDR3: CASRKTGGYYEQYF; DNA: TGTGCCAGCAGGAAGACAGGGGGCTACTACGAGCAGTACTTC
J: TRBJ1-2; V: TRBV19; size: .; D: TRBD1; CDR3: CASSIVTGDPYGYTF; DNA: TGTGCCAGTAGTATAGTAACAGGGGACCCCTATGGCTACACCTTC
J: TRBJ1-5; V: TRBV7-6; size: .; D: .; CDR3: CASSPHRGGQPQHF; DNA: TGTGCCAGCAGCCCCCATAGGGGTGGACAGCCCCAGCATTTT